This TCR beta chain was sequenced in a study of blood T cells in healthy people across ages. This clonotype was seen at least ten times. The CDR3 totals 14 residues. Between the trimmed V and J ends, which lost 3 bases and 2 bases, there was a span of 13 bases. Germline V gene sequence: CDR1 DFQATT, CDR2 SNEGSKA (reference sequence). With a J-beta primer mix and a sample-barcoded 5' primer, a second PCR ran about 6 to 11 cycles. TCRdb re-called the 5' RACE reads with MiXCR, one entry per CDR3 protein. Of 800,000 or so distinct CDR3 sequences detected, around 62% appear once; the ten largest clones hold 25% to 35%.

Sequencing was performed on blood. The chain has TRBV20-1 and TRBJ1-2, with a weak D call TRBD1 (5 bases). The origin of this receptor is a man aged 30-40 years in good health. The CDR3 DNA reads as TGCAGTGCTAGGTCATCGGGGGGGAACTATGGCTACACCTTC. Protein product: CSARSSGGNYGYTF.